The clone carrying this T cell receptor beta chain was counted many times. Its antigen is still unknown. One entry per CDR3 protein results from TCRdb running MiXCR on the 5' RACE reads. Here the sample spans roughly 230,000 distinct CDR3 sequences, around 8% being singletons. Trimming took 4 bases from V and 0 from J, leaving 16 bases between them. The CDR3 consists of 15 residues. Germline loops: CDR1 SQVTM, CDR2 ANQGSEA. These data originate in a study of CD8 T cells in ankylosing spondylitis. Findings and caveats of the study: Those disease-linked clones were CD8+; they were also relatively rare in peripheral blood. The study looked at matched synovial fluid samples from ankylosing spondylitis patients. Disease-linked clones were reported to be significantly enriched there. In reactive arthritis synovial fluid and blood, some motif variants had been reported before.

The chain recombines TRBV29-1 with TRBJ2-7; weak D call: TRBD2 (6 bases). Sequenced: blood, either unsorted or a sorted T cell fraction (not recorded which). The source is a female donor with ankylosing spondylitis or in good health (not recorded which). In DNA, the CDR3 is TGCAGCGTTGCCTCCTCGGGACTCACCTCCTACGAGCAGTACTTC. This translates into CSVASSGLTSYEQYF.